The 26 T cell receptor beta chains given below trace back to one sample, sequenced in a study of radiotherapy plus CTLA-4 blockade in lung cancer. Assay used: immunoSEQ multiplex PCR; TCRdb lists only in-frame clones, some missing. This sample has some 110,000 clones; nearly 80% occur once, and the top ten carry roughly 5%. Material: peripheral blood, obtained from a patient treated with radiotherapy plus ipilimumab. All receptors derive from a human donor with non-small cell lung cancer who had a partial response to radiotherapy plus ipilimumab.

The CDR3 DNA sequence: TGTGCCAGCAGCGGACAGGTTTATAGCAATCAGCCCCAGCATTTT. Translation gives CASSGQVYSNQPQHF. The J gene is TRBJ1-5, the V gene TRBV6-1; 7 bases agree with TRBD1. The CDR3 sequence is 15 residues long. The V segment lost 6 bases and the J segment 0 bases; nucleotides outside the gene matches: 5. Germline CDR1 is MNHNS and CDR2 is SASEGT.

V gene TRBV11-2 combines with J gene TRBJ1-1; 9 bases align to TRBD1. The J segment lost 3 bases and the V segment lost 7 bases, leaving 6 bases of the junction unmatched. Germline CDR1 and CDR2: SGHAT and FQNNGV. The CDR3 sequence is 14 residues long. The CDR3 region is CASTLRQGDTEAFF. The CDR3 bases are TGTGCCAGCACCCTGAGACAGGGGGACACTGAAGCTTTCTTT.

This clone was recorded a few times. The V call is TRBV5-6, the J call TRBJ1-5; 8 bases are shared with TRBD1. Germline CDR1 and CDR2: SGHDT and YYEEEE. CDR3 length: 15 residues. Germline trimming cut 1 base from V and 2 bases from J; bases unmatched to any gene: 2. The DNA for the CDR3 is TGTGCCAGCAGCTTGTCAGGGGGCGGCAATCAGCCCCAGCATTTT. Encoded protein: CASSLSGGGNQPQHF.

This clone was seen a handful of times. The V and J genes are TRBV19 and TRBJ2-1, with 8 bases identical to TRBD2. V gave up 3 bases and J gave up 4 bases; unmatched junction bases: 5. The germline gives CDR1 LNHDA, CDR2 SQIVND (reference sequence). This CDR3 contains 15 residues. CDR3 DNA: TGTGCCAGTAGTATTAGCGGGACGGTTTACAATGAGCAGTTCTTC. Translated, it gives CASSISGTVYNEQFF.

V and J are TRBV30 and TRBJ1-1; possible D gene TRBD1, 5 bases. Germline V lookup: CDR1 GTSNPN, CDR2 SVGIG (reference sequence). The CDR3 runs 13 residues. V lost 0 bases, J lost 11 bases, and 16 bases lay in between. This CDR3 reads CAWSVAAGRYAFF. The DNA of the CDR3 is TGTGCCTGGAGTGTAGCGGCAGGGAGGTACGCTTTCTTT. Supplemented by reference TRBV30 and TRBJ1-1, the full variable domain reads SQTIHQWPATLVQPVGSPLSLECTVEGTSNPNLYWYRQAAGRGLQLLFYSVGIGQISSEVPQNLSASRPQDRQFILSSKKLLLSDSGFYLCAWSVAAGRYAFFGQGTRLTVV.

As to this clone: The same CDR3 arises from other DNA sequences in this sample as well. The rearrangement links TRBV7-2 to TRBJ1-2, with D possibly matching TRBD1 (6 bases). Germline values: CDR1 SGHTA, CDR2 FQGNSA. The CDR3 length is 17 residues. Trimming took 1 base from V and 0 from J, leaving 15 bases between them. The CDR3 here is CASSLEGTTDANYGYTF. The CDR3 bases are TGTGCCAGCAGCTTAGAGGGGACAACCGATGCTAACTATGGCTACACCTTC.

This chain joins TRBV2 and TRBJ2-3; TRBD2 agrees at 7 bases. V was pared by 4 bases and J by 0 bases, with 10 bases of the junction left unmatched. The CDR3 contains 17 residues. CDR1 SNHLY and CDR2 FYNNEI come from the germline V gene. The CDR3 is CASSASGGPFSTDTQYF. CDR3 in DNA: TGTGCCAGCAGTGCATCGGGAGGTCCCTTTAGCACAGATACGCAGTATTTT. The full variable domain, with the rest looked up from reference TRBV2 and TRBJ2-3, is EPEVTQTPSHQVTQMGQEVILRCVPISNHLYFYWYRQILGQKVEFLVSFYNNEISEKSEIFDDQFSVERPDGSNFTLKIRSTKLEDSAMYFCASSASGGPFSTDTQYFGPGTRLTVL.

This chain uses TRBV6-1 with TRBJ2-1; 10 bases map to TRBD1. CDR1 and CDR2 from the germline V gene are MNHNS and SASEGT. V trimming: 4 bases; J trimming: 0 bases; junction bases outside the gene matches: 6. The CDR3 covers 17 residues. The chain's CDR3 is CASSAGTGVPSYNEQFF. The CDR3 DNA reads TGTGCCAGCAGTGCCGGGACAGGGGTGCCCTCCTACAATGAGCAGTTCTTC.

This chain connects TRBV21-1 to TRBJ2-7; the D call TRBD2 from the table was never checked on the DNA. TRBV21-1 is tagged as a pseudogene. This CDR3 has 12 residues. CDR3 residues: CASSKERQEQYV. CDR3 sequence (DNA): TGTGCCAGCAGCAAAGAGAGGCAAGAGCAGTACGTC.

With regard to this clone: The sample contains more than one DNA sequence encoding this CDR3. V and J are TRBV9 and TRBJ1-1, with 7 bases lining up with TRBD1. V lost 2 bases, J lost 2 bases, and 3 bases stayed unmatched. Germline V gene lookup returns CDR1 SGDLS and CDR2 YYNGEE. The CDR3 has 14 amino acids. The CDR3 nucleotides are TGTGCCAGCAGCGTGACAGGGATCAACACTGAAGCTTTCTTT. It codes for CASSVTGINTEAFF.

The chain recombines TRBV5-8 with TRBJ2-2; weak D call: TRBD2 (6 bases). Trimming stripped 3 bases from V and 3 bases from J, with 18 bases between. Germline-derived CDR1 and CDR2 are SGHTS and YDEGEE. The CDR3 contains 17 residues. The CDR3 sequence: CASSYTRDFTDTGELFF. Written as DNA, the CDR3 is TGTGCCAGCAGCTACACCCGGGACTTCACAGACACCGGGGAGCTGTTTTTT.

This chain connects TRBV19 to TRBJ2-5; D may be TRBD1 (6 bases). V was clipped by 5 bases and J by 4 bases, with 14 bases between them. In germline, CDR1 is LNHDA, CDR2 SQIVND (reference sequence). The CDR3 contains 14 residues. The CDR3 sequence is CASSFGGRGETQYF. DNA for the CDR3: TGTGCCAGTAGTTTTGGGGGCCGGGGAGAGACCCAGTACTTC.

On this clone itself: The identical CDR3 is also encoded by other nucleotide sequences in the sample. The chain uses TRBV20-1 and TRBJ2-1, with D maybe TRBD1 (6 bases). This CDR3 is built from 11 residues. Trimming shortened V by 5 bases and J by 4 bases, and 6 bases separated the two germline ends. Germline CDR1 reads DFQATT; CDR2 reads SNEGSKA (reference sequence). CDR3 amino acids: CSAGQYNEQFF. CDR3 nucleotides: TGCAGTGCTGGACAGTACAATGAGCAGTTCTTC.

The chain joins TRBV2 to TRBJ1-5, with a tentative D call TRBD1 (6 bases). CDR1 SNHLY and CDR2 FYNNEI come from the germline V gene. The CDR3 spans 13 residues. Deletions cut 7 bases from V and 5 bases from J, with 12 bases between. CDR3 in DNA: TGTGCCAGCAAAGGACAGTCGTATCAGCCCCAGCATTTT. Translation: CASKGQSYQPQHF. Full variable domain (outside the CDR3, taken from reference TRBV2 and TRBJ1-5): EPEVTQTPSHQVTQMGQEVILRCVPISNHLYFYWYRQILGQKVEFLVSFYNNEISEKSEIFDDQFSVERPDGSNFTLKIRSTKLEDSAMYFCASKGQSYQPQHFGDGTRLSIL.

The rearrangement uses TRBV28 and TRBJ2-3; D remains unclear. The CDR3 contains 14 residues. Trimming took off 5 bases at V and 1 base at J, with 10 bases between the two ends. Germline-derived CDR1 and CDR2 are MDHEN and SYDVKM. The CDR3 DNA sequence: TGTGCCAGCAGTAACTACCGGGGCACAGATACGCAGTATTTT. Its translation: CASSNYRGTDTQYF.

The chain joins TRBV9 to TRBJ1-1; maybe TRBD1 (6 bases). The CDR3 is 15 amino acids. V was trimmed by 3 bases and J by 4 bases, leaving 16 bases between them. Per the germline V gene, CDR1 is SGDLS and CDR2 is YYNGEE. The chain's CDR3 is CASSAWGQGATEAFF. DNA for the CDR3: TGTGCCAGCAGCGCCTGGGGGCAAGGGGCCACTGAAGCTTTCTTT.

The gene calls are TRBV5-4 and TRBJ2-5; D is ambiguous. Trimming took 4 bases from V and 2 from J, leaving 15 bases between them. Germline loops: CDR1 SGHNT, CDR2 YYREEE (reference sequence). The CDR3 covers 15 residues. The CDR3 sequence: CASSARFAAQETQYF. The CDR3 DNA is TGTGCCAGCAGCGCCCGATTTGCGGCACAAGAGACCCAGTACTTC.

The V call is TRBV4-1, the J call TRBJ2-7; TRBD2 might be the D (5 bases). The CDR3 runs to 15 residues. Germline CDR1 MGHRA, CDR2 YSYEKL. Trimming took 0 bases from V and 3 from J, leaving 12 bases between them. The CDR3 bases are TGCGCCAGCAGCCAAGAAGATCAAGCGGTCTACGAGCAGTACTTC. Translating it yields CASSQEDQAVYEQYF.

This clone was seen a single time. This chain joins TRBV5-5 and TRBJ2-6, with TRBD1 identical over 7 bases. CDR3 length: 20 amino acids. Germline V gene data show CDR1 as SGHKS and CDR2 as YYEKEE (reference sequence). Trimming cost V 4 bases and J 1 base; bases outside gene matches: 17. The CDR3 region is CASSPAIPGQQRSGANVLTF. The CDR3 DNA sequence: TGTGCCAGCAGCCCTGCCATTCCGGGACAGCAACGGTCTGGGGCCAACGTCCTGACTTTC.

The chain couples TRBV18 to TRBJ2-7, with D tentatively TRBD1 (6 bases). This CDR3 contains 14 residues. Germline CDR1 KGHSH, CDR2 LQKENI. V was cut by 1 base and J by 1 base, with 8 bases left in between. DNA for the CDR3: TGTGCCAGCTCACCACGAACAGGGTCCTACGAGCAGTACGTC. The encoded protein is CASSPRTGSYEQYV.

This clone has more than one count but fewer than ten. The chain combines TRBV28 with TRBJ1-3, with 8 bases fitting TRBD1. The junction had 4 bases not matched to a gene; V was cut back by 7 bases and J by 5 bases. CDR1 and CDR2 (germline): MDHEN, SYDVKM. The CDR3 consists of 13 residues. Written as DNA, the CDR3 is TGTGCCAGCAAACAGGGGGTAAGAAACACCATATATTTT. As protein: CASKQGVRNTIYF. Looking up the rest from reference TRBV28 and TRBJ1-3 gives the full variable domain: DVKVTQSSRYLVKRTGEKVFLECVQDMDHENMFWYRQDPGLGLRLIYFSYDVKMKEKGDIPEGYSVSREKKERFSLILESASTNQTSMYLCASKQGVRNTIYFGEGSWLTVV.

The CDR3 nucleotides read TGTGCCAGCAGCGTAGGCGCCAGGGCTGGAAACACCATATATTTT. Translating it yields CASSVGARAGNTIYF. This chain joins TRBV9 and TRBJ1-3; maybe TRBD1 (5 bases). CDR3 length: 15 residues. Germline loops: CDR1 SGDLS, CDR2 YYNGEE. The V end lost 0 bases, the J end lost 2 bases, and 9 bases lay between the germline ends.

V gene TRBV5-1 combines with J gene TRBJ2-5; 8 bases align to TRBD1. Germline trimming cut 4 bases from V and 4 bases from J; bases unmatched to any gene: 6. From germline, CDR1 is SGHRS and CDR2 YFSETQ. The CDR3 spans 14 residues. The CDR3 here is CASSTGQGRETQYF. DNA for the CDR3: TGCGCCAGCAGCACCGGACAGGGACGAGAGACCCAGTACTTC.

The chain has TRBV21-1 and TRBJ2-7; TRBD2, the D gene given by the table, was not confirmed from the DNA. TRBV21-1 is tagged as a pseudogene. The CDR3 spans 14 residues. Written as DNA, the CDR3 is TGTGCCAGCAGCAAGGCTGAGGGTTCCTACGAGCAGTACGTC. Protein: CASSKAEGSYEQYV.

Here the CDR3 reads CASGSEGQGSGANVLTF. CDR3 sequence (DNA): TGTGCCAGCGGCTCGGAAGGACAGGGCTCTGGGGCCAACGTCCTGACTTTC. V gene TRBV7-3 combines with J gene TRBJ2-6; 8 bases are shared with TRBD1. V lost 8 bases to trimming and J lost 0 bases; unmatched junction nucleotides: 9. This CDR3 region has 17 residues. Germline CDR1 reads SGHTA; CDR2 reads FQGTGA.

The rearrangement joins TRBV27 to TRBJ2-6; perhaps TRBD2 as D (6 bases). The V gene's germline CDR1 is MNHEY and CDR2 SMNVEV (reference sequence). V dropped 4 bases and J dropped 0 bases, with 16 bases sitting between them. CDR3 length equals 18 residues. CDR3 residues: CASSYLPGLTSGANVLTF. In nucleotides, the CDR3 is TGTGCCAGCAGTTACCTACCGGGACTGACCTCTGGGGCCAACGTCCTGACTTTC.